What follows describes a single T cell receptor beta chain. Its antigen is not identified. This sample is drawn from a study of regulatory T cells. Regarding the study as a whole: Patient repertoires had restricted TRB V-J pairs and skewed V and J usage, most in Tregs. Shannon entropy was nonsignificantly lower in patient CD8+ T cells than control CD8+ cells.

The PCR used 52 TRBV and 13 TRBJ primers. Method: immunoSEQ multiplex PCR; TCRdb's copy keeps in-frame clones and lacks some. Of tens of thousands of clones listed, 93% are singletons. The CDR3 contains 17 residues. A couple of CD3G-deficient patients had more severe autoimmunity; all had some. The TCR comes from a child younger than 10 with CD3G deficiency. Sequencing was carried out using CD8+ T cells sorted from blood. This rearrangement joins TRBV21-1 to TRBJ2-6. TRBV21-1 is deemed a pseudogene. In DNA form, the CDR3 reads TGTGCCAGCAGCAGCCCCGGACGGAGCTCTGGGGCCAACGTCCTGACTTTC. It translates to CASSSPGRSSGANVLTF.